This entry lists 10 T cell receptor beta chains sequenced from one sample in a study of T cell clusters in autoimmune cytopenias. Some 34,000 genome equivalents of blood DNA were amplified for TRB. Multiplex touch-down PCR amplified TRB using TRB-A and TRB-B pools in one tube. Each CDR3 protein gets one entry in TCRdb, which reprocessed the multiplex PCR reads and gives no DNA. The sample has 3,500 or so distinct CDR3 sequences, and its top ten clones hold 7.2%. This sample also belongs to another study, concerning T cell repertoires in aging, cancer and after chemotherapy.

Material: peripheral blood. The receptors come from a human donor in good health.

This clonotype is medium-sized by frequency. The V and J genes are TRBV20-1 and TRBJ2-2; checking the TCRdb D call of TRBD1 is not possible without DNA. Germline assignment: CDR1 DFQATT and CDR2 SNEGSKA (reference sequence). This CDR3 contains 14 residues. CDR3 protein: CSASAKGVAGELFF.

Considering frequency, this clonotype is medium-sized. This chain uses TRBV20-1 with TRBJ1-1. CDR3 length: 12 amino acids. Per germline, CDR1 DFQATT and CDR2 SNEGSKA (reference sequence). This chain's CDR3 is CSAPFLGTEAFF.

In terms of frequency, this clonotype is medium-sized. V and J are TRBV18 and TRBJ2-3. CDR3 length: 12 amino acids. In germline, CDR1 is KGHSH, CDR2 LQKENI. The CDR3: CASSPDADTQYF.

This clonotype registers medium-sized by frequency. This chain joins TRBV4-2 and TRBJ1-2; TCRdb's D call, TRBD1, is unchecked because there is no DNA. Looked up from germline, CDR1 is LGHNA and CDR2 is YNFKEQ. The CDR3 totals 14 residues. CDR3 sequence: CASSPKAGGFGYTF.

Judged by frequency, this clonotype is medium-sized. The V and J genes are TRBV18 and TRBJ2-1; TCRdb outputs TRBD2, but without DNA this stays unchecked. Germline assignment: CDR1 KGHSH and CDR2 LQKENI. CDR3 size: 16 residues. The CDR3 reads CASSPASSGRGGEQFF.

This clonotype shows up as medium-sized (0.01 to 0.1%) by frequency. The chain uses TRBV27 and TRBJ1-1. The V gene's germline CDR1 is MNHEY and CDR2 SMNVEV (reference sequence). This CDR3 comprises 13 residues. This chain's CDR3 is CASRPHGNTEAFF.

The rearrangement links TRBV27 to TRBJ1-3; TCRdb designates TRBD1, a call that cannot be tested without DNA. In germline, CDR1 is MNHEY, CDR2 SMNVEV (reference sequence). The CDR3 is 17 amino acids. CDR3 amino acids: CASRPLNTGGAGNTIYF.

This chain connects TRBV18 to TRBJ2-5. Germline assignment: CDR1 KGHSH and CDR2 LQKENI. This CDR3 contains 12 residues. The chain's CDR3 is CASSPYQETQYF.

Frequency places this clonotype as medium-sized. The chain recombines TRBV20-1 with TRBJ2-1; TCRdb lists TRBD2, though no DNA is available to test this call. Germline CDR1 and CDR2: DFQATT and SNEGSKA (reference sequence). The CDR3 consists of 15 residues. CDR3 in amino acids: CSAPSLAGTYNEQFF.

This clonotype registers medium-sized (0.01 to 0.1%) by frequency. The rearrangement links TRBV7-2 to TRBJ2-7. Germline V gene lookup returns CDR1 SGHTA and CDR2 FQGNSA. This CDR3 comprises 16 residues. The CDR3 reads CASSLGGISGSYEQYF. The full variable domain, its missing parts supplied by reference TRBV7-2 and TRBJ2-7, is GAGVSQSPSNKVTEKGKDVELRCDPISGHTALYWYRQSLGQGLEFLIYFQGNSAPDKSGLPSDRFSAERTGGSVSTLTIQRTQQEDSAVYLCASSLGGISGSYEQYFGPGTRLTVT.